The 17 T cell receptor beta chains below were found in one sample sequenced in a study of shared clonotypes between healthy human individuals. TCRdb's table, derived via immunoSEQ multiplex PCR, lists solely in-frame clones and lacks some. The sample comprises fewer than 400,000 clones, around 72% of which are singletons, and about 9.3% rests with the top ten. Material: memory CD4+ T cells sorted from blood. Subset described: CD45RA-negative fraction. These receptors came from a man aged 25-45 years in good health.

This clone was observed a handful of times. The V call is TRBV19, the J call TRBJ1-5; no definite D call. With 6 bases removed from V and 0 bases from J, the gap between germline ends came to 9 bases. The germline V gene has CDR1 LNHDA and CDR2 SQIVND (reference sequence). There are 14 residues in the CDR3. Here the CDR3 DNA reads TGTGCCAGTAGGGAGCGAGTTAGCAATCAGCCCCAGCATTTT. Its translation is CASRERVSNQPQHF.

This chain uses TRBV6-6 with TRBJ2-2; the D gene is possibly TRBD1 (5 bases). Per germline, CDR1 MNHNY and CDR2 SVGAGI (reference sequence). CDR3 size: 15 residues. Trimming removed 6 bases at V and 6 bases at J, with 17 bases between. CDR3 coding DNA: TGTGCCAGCAGCCCCCTTATTTTAGGGGCCGGGGAGCTGTTTTTT. This encodes CASSPLILGAGELFF.

This chain uses TRBV6-6 with TRBJ1-5, with 8 bases matching TRBD1. The germline V gene encodes CDR1 MNHNY and CDR2 SVGAGI (reference sequence). CDR3 length equals 16 residues. V gave up 6 bases and J gave up 0 bases; unmatched junction bases: 7. CDR3 DNA sequence: TGTGCCAGCAGCCACGCGGACAGGGATAGCAATCAGCCCCAGCATTTT. Its protein product is CASSHADRDSNQPQHF.

The genes are TRBV7-8 and TRBJ2-7; weak D call: TRBD2 (5 bases). The V gene lost 4 bases and the J gene lost 6 bases, with 13 bases spanning the gap. CDR1 and CDR2 (germline): SGHVS, FQNEAQ. This CDR3 region has 13 residues. DNA of the CDR3: TGTGCCAGCAGCTCCCTTCGGGCGGGCGAGCAGTACTTC. Protein product: CASSSLRAGEQYF.

The chain has TRBV5-8 and TRBJ2-7; TRBD1 matches at 8 bases. Germline V lookup: CDR1 SGHTS, CDR2 YDEGEE. The CDR3 consists of 15 residues. Germline trimming cut 2 bases from V and 5 bases from J; bases unmatched to any gene: 9. Here the CDR3 reads CASSLGNRGSNEQYF. In DNA form, the CDR3 reads TGTGCCAGCAGCTTAGGTAACAGGGGGTCGAACGAGCAGTACTTC.

The rearrangement links TRBV11-2 to TRBJ2-2, with D possibly matching TRBD1 (5 bases). Germline lookup yields CDR1 SGHAT and CDR2 FQNNGV. V shed 5 bases and J shed 3 bases, with 13 bases lying between them. The CDR3 covers 15 residues. The CDR3 nucleotides are TGTGCCAGCAGCGAACGAGCAGGGTACACCGGGGAGCTGTTTTTT. It specifies CASSERAGYTGELFF.

This clone was recorded only once. The rearrangement links TRBV30 to TRBJ2-1; 7 positions match TRBD1. Germline V gene sequence: CDR1 GTSNPN, CDR2 SVGIG (reference sequence). V lost 5 bases, J lost 0 bases, and 19 bases stayed unmatched. There are 19 residues in the CDR3. CDR3 coding DNA: TGTGCCTGGCCATGCCCCGCAGGGGGTTCCCTTAGCTCCTACAATGAGCAGTTCTTC. It is translated as CAWPCPAGGSLSSYNEQFF.

The J gene is TRBJ1-1, the V gene TRBV5-5, with TRBD1 identical over 7 bases. Germline lookup yields CDR1 SGHKS and CDR2 YYEKEE (reference sequence). J gave up 2 bases and V 4 bases, and 11 bases lay outside the gene matches. The CDR3 is 16 amino acids. CDR3 DNA sequence: TGTGCCAGCAGCCCAGCCTTGACAGGGATCAACACTGAAGCTTTCTTT. Its protein product is CASSPALTGINTEAFF.

This rearrangement joins TRBV27 to TRBJ2-2; a weak D match, TRBD1 (6 bases). The V gene's germline CDR1 is MNHEY and CDR2 SMNVEV (reference sequence). The CDR3 covers 15 residues. V lost 6 bases to trimming and J lost 1 base, with 12 bases between them. CDR3: CASRSMDRNTGELFF. The CDR3 DNA reads TGTGCCAGCAGATCCATGGACAGGAACACCGGGGAGCTGTTTTTT.

J is TRBJ2-5 and V is TRBV5-6; 11 positions match TRBD2. CDR1 SGHDT and CDR2 YYEEEE come from the germline V gene. J lost 5 bases, V lost 4 bases, and 16 bases had no gene match. The CDR3 covers 18 residues. CDR3 sequence reads: CASSLYELRLAGTETQYF. The DNA of the CDR3 is TGTGCCAGCAGCCTATACGAACTTCGACTAGCGGGAACTGAGACCCAGTACTTC.

The chain uses TRBV5-6 and TRBJ2-7, with 7 bases aligning to TRBD2. The V segment lost 4 bases and the J segment 1 base; nucleotides outside the gene matches: 11. This CDR3 has 16 residues. Looked up from germline, CDR1 is SGHDT and CDR2 is YYEEEE. CDR3 sequence: CASSPGGPGGSYEQYF. CDR3 nucleotides: TGTGCCAGCAGCCCAGGCGGGCCGGGAGGATCCTACGAGCAGTACTTC. Using reference TRBV5-6 and TRBJ2-7 for the parts outside the CDR3, the full variable domain is DAGVTQSPTHLIKTRGQQVTLRCSPKSGHDTVSWYQQALGQGPQFIFQYYEEEERQRGNFPDRFSGHQFPNYSSELNVNALLLGDSALYLCASSPGGPGGSYEQYFGPGTRLTVT.

The V call is TRBV2, the J call TRBJ2-3; 14 bases align to TRBD2. The germline V gene has CDR1 SNHLY and CDR2 FYNNEI. CDR3 length equals 16 residues. Unmatched junction bases numbered 8, after V lost 9 bases and J lost 3 bases. CDR3 sequence (DNA): TGTGCCAGAAGGACTAGCGGGAGGCCCGAAACAGATACGCAGTATTTT. Its protein is CARRTSGRPETDTQYF.

The CDR3 sequence is CASRRGTAGYTF. The CDR3, as DNA: TGTGCCAGCAGGCGGGGTACTGCTGGCTACACCTTC. V and J are TRBV9 and TRBJ1-2, with no clear D. Germline CDR1 SGDLS, CDR2 YYNGEE. V dropped 5 bases and J dropped 7 bases, with 12 bases sitting between them. The CDR3 covers 12 residues.

The table lists this clone with a count of one. This chain connects TRBV7-6 to TRBJ2-7, with 7 bases that match TRBD1. With V trimmed by 2 bases and J by 6 bases, 16 bases remained unmatched. There are 17 residues in the CDR3. CDR1 SGHVS and CDR2 FNYEAQ come from the germline V gene. In DNA form, the CDR3 reads TGTGCCAGCAGCTTACGCCGACAGGGAGCTAGCTCGTCCGAGCAGTACTTC. Translation gives CASSLRRQGASSSEQYF.

The chain joins TRBV5-1 to TRBJ2-2; TRBD2 matches 7 bases. The ends lost 3 bases at V and 6 bases at J; junction bases unmatched: 2. The CDR3 contains 13 residues. The germline CDR1 and CDR2 sequences are SGHRS and YFSETQ. The CDR3 reads CASSWGGAGELFF. Here the CDR3 DNA reads TGCGCCAGCAGCTGGGGAGGGGCCGGGGAGCTGTTTTTT.

V gene TRBV5-4 combines with J gene TRBJ1-4; D may be TRBD1 (6 bases). Trimming took 2 bases from V and 7 from J, leaving 18 bases between them. Germline assignment: CDR1 SGHNT and CDR2 YYREEE (reference sequence). The CDR3 contains 16 residues. CDR3 region: CASSFKGGGFAEKLFF. The CDR3, as DNA: TGTGCCAGCAGCTTCAAAGGGGGGGGCTTCGCTGAAAAACTGTTTTTT.

V and J are TRBV15 and TRBJ2-5; 9 bases are a match to TRBD2. V dropped 3 bases and J dropped 4; count of bases not matched to a gene: 6. Germline V lookup: CDR1 LNHNV, CDR2 YYDKDF (reference sequence). The CDR3 contains 15 residues. The CDR3 loop reads CATSRQTSGIETQYF. For the CDR3, the DNA is TGTGCCACCAGCAGGCAGACTAGCGGCATAGAGACCCAGTACTTC.